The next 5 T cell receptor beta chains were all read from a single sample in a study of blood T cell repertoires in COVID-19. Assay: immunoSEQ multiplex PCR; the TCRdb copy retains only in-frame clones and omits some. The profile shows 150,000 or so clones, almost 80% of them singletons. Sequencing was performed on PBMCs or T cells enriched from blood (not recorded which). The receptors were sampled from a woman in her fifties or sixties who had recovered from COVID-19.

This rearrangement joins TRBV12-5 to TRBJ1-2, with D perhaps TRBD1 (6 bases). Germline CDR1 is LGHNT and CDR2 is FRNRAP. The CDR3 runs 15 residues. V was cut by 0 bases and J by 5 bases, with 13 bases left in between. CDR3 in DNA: TGTGCTAGTGGTTTGGTACAAGGGGGGGATTATGGCTACACCTTC. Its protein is CASGLVQGGDYGYTF.

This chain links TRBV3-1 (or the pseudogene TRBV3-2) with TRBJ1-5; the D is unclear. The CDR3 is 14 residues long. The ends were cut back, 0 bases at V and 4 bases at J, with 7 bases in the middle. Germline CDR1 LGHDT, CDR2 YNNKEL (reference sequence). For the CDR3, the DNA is TGTGCCAGCAGCCAAGATGGAGGGAATCAGCCCCAGCATTTT. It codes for CASSQDGGNQPQHF.

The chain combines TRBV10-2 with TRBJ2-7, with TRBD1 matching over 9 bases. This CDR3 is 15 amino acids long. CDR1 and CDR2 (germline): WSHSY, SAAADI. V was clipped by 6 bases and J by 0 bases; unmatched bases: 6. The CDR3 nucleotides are TGCGCCAGCAGCCGGGACAGGGCGAGCTCCTACGAGCAGTACTTC. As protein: CASSRDRASSYEQYF.

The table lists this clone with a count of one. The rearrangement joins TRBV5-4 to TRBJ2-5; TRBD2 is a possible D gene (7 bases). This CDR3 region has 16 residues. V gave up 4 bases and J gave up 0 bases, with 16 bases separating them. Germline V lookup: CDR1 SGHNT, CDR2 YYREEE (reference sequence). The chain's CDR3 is CASSRGAGAYQETQYF. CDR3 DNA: TGTGCCAGCAGCCGGGGGGCAGGGGCTTACCAAGAGACCCAGTACTTC.

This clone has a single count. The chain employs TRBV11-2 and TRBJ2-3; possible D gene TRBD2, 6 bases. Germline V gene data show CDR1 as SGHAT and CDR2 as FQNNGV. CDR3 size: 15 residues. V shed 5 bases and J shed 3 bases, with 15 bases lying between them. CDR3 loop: CASSAPGLRTDTQYF. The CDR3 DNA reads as TGTGCCAGCAGCGCCCCGGGACTCCGGACAGATACGCAGTATTTT.